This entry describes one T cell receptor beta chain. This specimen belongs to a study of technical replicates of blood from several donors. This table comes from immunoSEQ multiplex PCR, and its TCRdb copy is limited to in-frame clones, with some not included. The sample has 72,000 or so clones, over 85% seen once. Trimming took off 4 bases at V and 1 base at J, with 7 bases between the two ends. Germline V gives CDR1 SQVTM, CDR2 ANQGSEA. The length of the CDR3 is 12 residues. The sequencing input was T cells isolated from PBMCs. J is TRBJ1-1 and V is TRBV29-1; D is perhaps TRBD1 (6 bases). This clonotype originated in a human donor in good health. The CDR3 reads CSVVQGNTEAFF. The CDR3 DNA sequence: TGCAGCGTTGTACAGGGGAACACTGAAGCTTTCTTT.